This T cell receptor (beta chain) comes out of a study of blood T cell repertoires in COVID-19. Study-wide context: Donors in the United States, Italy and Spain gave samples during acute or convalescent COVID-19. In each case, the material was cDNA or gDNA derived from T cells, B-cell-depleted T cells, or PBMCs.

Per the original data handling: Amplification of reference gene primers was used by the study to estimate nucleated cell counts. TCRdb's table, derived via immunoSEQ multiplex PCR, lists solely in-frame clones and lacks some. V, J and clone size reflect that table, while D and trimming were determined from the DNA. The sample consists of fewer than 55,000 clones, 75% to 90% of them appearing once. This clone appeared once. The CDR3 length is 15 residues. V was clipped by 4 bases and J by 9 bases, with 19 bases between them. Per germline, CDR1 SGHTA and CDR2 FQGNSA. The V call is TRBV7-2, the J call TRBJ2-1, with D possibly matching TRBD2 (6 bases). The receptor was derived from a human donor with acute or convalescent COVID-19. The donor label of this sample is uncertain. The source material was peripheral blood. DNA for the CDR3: TGTGCCAGCAGCTGGGGCCTCACTAGCCAGGCTGAGCAGTTCTTC. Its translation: CASSWGLTSQAEQFF.